In this sample, the clone carrying this T cell receptor (beta chain) is medium-sized. Its antigen is as yet unknown. The CDR3 has 15 residues. The trim removed 0 bases at V and 2 bases at J, leaving 0 bases unmatched. CDR1 is PRHDT, CDR2 FYEKMQ, per germline (reference sequence). The data stem from a study of T cell responses to AZD1222 COVID-19 vaccine. Sequencing was performed with immunoSEQ multiplex PCR; in TCRdb, only in-frame clones are kept and a portion is missing. The data hold 100,000 to 120,000 clones, with about four fifths observed a single time. Notes on the study in general: AZD1222 recipients seropositive at baseline numbered only six or seven. White British ancestry dominated among donors, who included more females, and clonal diversity was possibly underestimated.

This sequence was found in an adult in good health. The sample was peripheral blood, taken on day 0 of AZD1222 vaccination. The rearrangement joins TRBV13 to TRBJ2-7, with 11 bases that match TRBD2. CDR3 region: CASSLGTSGAYEQYF. CDR3 nucleotides: TGTGCCAGCAGCTTAGGGACTAGCGGGGCCTACGAGCAGTACTTC.